The clone carrying this T cell receptor (beta chain) was seen more than once but under ten times. Its antigen is unidentified. This record belongs to a study of Ad26.COV2.S vaccination and SARS-CoV-2 variants. Study findings and constraints: Non-spike TCR breadth was similar in vaccine and placebo recipients.

Using immunoSEQ multiplex PCR, the repertoire was profiled, and TCRdb retains in-frame clones only, with some absent. The sample holds about 350,000 clones, 80% to 90% seen once. As for treatment: some 20 received Ad26.COV2.S at low or high dose, single or two shots; about 5 received placebo; per-sample allocation not given. Following the first vaccine or placebo injection, samples were taken on day 63. The vaccine antigen was prefusion-stabilized Wuhan SARS-CoV-2 spike. The material was peripheral blood, obtained in a trial of Ad26.COV2.S vaccine versus placebo. The sequence came from a person between 18 and 60 years old who received the Ad26.COV2.S COVID-19 vaccine or a placebo.

The CDR3 coding sequence is TGTGCCAGCAGTCCGGGACAGGGGGATCAGCCCCAGCATTTT. Its translation: CASSPGQGDQPQHF. The chain links TRBV7-9 to TRBJ1-5, with 11 bases that match TRBD1. The CDR3 contains 14 residues. With 6 bases clipped from V and 5 bases from J, the junction kept 3 bases outside the gene matches. CDR1 SEHNR and CDR2 FQNEAQ come from the germline V gene (reference sequence). Drawing the rest from reference TRBV7-9 and TRBJ1-5, the complete variable domain is DTGVSQNPRHKITKRGQNVTFRCDPISEHNRLYWYRQTLGQGPEFLTYFQNEAQLEKSRLLSDRFSAERPKGSFSTLEIQRTEQGDSAMYLCASSPGQGDQPQHFGDGTRLSIL.